One T cell receptor (beta chain) is described in this entry. Antigen unknown. The sample belongs to a study of CD8+CD57+ T cells in acquired aplastic anemia. Sequencing involved patients with CD8+CD57+ cell expansion previously shown by flow cytometry. Diagnosis of severe acquired aplastic anemia applied to all patients. Patients were therapy-naive when their blood was sampled. Profiling that covered TCR beta VDJ and CDR3 relied on genomic DNA as its template. TCRdb used MiXCR to reprocess the reads, holding one entry per CDR3 protein. The sample gives 200,000 to 300,000 distinct CDR3 sequences, around half of which show up once; less than 9% is in the top ten. Study observations and caveats: Patients had twenty-nine CD8+ CDR3 sequences in common with controls (the shared set). In CD8+ cells, Simpson's diversity showed no significant difference between patients and controls.

Sequenced input: sorted CD4+, CD8+, or CD8+CD57+ T cells (not recorded which) from PBMCs. This clonotype was sampled from a human donor with aplastic anemia.

Here the CDR3 reads CASSWTSNQPQHF. The CDR3 nucleotides are TGTGCCAGCAGCTGGACCTCCAATCAGCCCCAGCATTTT. The rearrangement links TRBV2 to TRBJ1-5; D is unclear. V lost 6 bases and J lost 3, with 9 bases in between. There are 13 residues in the CDR3. The germline V gene has CDR1 SNHLY and CDR2 FYNNEI.